What follows is one T cell receptor (beta chain) and its context. What antigen it recognizes has not been identified. Nothing much larger sits one base from this clone, and base qualities are not available. The data are from a study of CD8 T cells in ankylosing spondylitis (dated by TCRdb to between 2016 and 2019). In the study overall: T cell receptor beta repertoires were profiled in healthy donors and ankylosing spondylitis patients so that disease-linked TCR variants could be found. Peripheral blood samples were taken, and synovial fluid was additionally collected from ankylosing spondylitis patients. The full study cohort comprised about 24 ankylosing spondylitis patients and 85 to 120 healthy donors. On the study overall, not on this receptor specifically: Some motif variants had previously been reported in the synovial fluid and blood of reactive arthritis patients, which suggests shared mechanisms of disease initiation. A TCR beta motif of several highly homologous amino acid variants appeared characteristic of blood from ankylosing spondylitis patients. In peripheral blood, the disease-linked clones were found at relatively low frequencies and had a CD8+ phenotype. The disease-linked clones were reported to be significantly enriched in matched synovial fluid samples from ankylosing spondylitis patients.

The data were produced on an Illumina HiSeq 2500. Quantitative 5'-RACE with molecular barcodes was the method used to prepare the TCR beta libraries. The source study handled its data this way. To identify disease-linked TCR variants, a new computational method was used, one built on a probabilistic model of VDJ rearrangement. Clones were called with MiXCR by TCRdb after fastp trimmed the public reads at Q25, and only in-frame beta chains were retained. Each CDR3 protein appears once, grouped with its most common genes and DNA. The V and J calls and clone size come from TCRdb's table, not from the authors' own analysis. The sample has approximately 250,000 distinct CDR3 sequences on record, roughly a tenth of them singletons. The biggest ten clones account for 2.6% of the sample. V is reduced by 7 bases and J by 4 bases, leaving a spacing of 21 bases between them. The CDR3 goes from the cysteine to the phenylalanine over 15 residues. CDR3 DNA only is kept here, 45 bases in frame from base 1. The germline V gene (reference sequence) sets CDR1 to GTSNPN and CDR2 to SVGIG.

The V and J genes are TRBV30 and TRBJ2-3, with a tentative D call of TRBD1 or TRBD2, each matching 5 bases. The clonotype originates from a male donor with ankylosing spondylitis or in good health (not recorded which). Sequencing input: blood, either unsorted or a sorted T cell fraction (not recorded which). The nucleotide sequence reads as follows: TGTGCCTTCTCCCCTGGGACCTTTAGTCCAGATACGCAGTATTTT. This codes for CAFSPGTFSPDTQYF.